These 7 T cell receptor beta chains originate from one sample sequenced in a study of OX40 agonist ivuxolimab in advanced cancers. Sequencing was performed with immunoSEQ multiplex PCR; in TCRdb, only in-frame clones are kept and a portion is missing. This table has 80,000 or so clones, 75% to 90% appearing once. Sequenced here: CD4+ or CD8+ T cells sorted from blood, sampled in a trial of the OX40 agonist ivuxolimab. These receptor sequences come from an adult with an advanced solid tumor such as melanoma, head and neck, liver or kidney cancer.

The genes are TRBV19 and TRBJ1-3; D is uncertain. V lost 7 bases, J lost 2 bases, and 12 bases lay in between. Germline values: CDR1 LNHDA, CDR2 SQIVND (reference sequence). CDR3 size: 14 residues. The CDR3 nucleotides read TGTGCCAGTACCCGCGGGGAAACTGGAAACACCATATATTTT. The encoded protein is CASTRGETGNTIYF.

This clone was seen a single time. V and J are TRBV5-3 and TRBJ2-1, with TRBD2 matching over 7 bases. TRBV5-3 is placed among ORFs of uncertain function. The CDR3 has 18 residues. V lost 2 bases and J lost 0; bases outside the gene matches: 11. This CDR3 is CARSFRLRSGASYNEQFF. CDR3 nucleotides: TGTGCCAGAAGCTTCCGGCTGAGAAGCGGGGCCTCCTACAATGAGCAGTTCTTC.

The J gene is TRBJ2-7, the V gene TRBV5-1; no clear D gene. CDR3 size: 12 residues. V was pared by 0 bases and J by 3 bases, with 4 bases between. In germline, CDR1 is SGHRS, CDR2 YFSETQ. The CDR3 nucleotides are TGCGCCAGCAGCTTGGTGGGCTACGAGCAGTACTTC. Protein: CASSLVGYEQYF.

The chain uses TRBV19 and TRBJ2-2, with TRBD2 matching over 11 bases. The CDR3 spans 16 residues. The germline CDR1 and CDR2 sequences are LNHDA and SQIVND (reference sequence). V lost 2 bases and J lost 10; bases outside the gene matches: 9. CDR3 nucleotide sequence: TGTGCCAGTAGTATACTTCCCCGACTAGCGGGAATGGAGCTGTTTTTT. This encodes CASSILPRLAGMELFF.

In DNA form, the CDR3 reads TGTGCCAGCAGTTTGAACGCTAACTATGGCTACACCTTC. Translation: CASSLNANYGYTF. The gene calls are TRBV28 and TRBJ1-2; D is unclear. Looked up from germline, CDR1 is MDHEN and CDR2 is SYDVKM. Deletions cut 3 bases from V and 0 bases from J, with 5 bases between. The CDR3 consists of 13 residues.

This chain uses TRBV2 with TRBJ2-1; D unclear. This CDR3 spans 13 amino acids. CDR1 SNHLY and CDR2 FYNNEI come from the germline V gene. V dropped 8 bases and J dropped 5 bases, with 13 bases sitting between them. The CDR3 region has the DNA TGTGCCAGCGTCCTTGGGCTGAACAATGAGCAGTTCTTC. This sequence encodes CASVLGLNNEQFF.

J is TRBJ1-6 and V is TRBV30; D is perhaps TRBD1 (5 bases). V lost 1 base and J 8 bases, leaving 9 bases between the germline ends. This CDR3 comprises 13 residues. Germline CDR1 and CDR2: GTSNPN and SVGIG (reference sequence). CDR3 coding DNA: TGTGCCTGGAGTGCCCGGGACTATTCACCCCTCCACTTT. Translating it yields CAWSARDYSPLHF.